This T cell receptor beta chain was captured by sequencing in a study of vaccination effects on CD4 cells after COVID-19. The overall study: Researchers obtained post-vaccine samples at a median of 72 days past the second dose. Approximately 2.1 million PBMC were placed in each well, which was supplemented with approximately 9.7 IU/ml IL-2 and roughly 10 ug/ml peptides.

The culture ran for around nine days, and then CD4+ T cells were isolated. Each person got two doses of an mRNA SARS-CoV-2 vaccine, BNT162b2 or mRNA-1273. In the cultures, half the medium was exchanged for IL-2 medium on days 3 and 7. On this clone itself: Its antigen is currently unknown.

Method: immunoSEQ multiplex PCR; TCRdb's copy keeps in-frame clones and lacks some. The sample consists of roughly 45,000 clones, around 70% of them appearing once. Study-wide results and caveats: The study found marked clonal contraction of infection- and vaccine-induced clones late after vaccination.

The sequencing used CD4+ T cells from PBMCs cultured without peptide, collected after COVID-19 vaccination. The sequence came from a human donor who received a COVID-19 vaccine.

The CDR3 bases are TGTGCCAGCAGCCAGGACAGGGCTGCATATGGCTACACCTTC. Residues: CASSQDRAAYGYTF. The chain joins TRBV2 to TRBJ1-2, with 8 positions matching TRBD1. The junction had 8 bases not matched to a gene; V was cut back by 6 bases and J by 5 bases. CDR3 length: 14 residues. Germline lookup yields CDR1 SNHLY and CDR2 FYNNEI.